This T cell receptor (beta chain) was documented in a study of blood T cell repertoires in COVID-19. There are 14 residues in the CDR3. Trimming at V came to 4 bases and at J to 3 bases, leaving 4 bases not matched to a gene. CDR1 and CDR2 (germline): SGHAT, FQNNGV. Original processing notes: By means of reference gene primer amplification, nucleated cell counts were estimated. Sequencing was performed with immunoSEQ multiplex PCR; in TCRdb, only in-frame clones are kept and a portion is missing. D and trimming were read from the DNA, whereas the V and J calls and clone size are those reported in that table. The profile shows roughly 64,000 clones, just over 85% of them singletons. This clone is a singleton in its sample.

V is TRBV11-2 and J is TRBJ1-1, with 8 bases lining up with TRBD1. The clonotype originates from a man between 35 and 55 years old with acute or convalescent COVID-19. Sequencing used peripheral blood. The CDR3 here is CASSYADRDTEAFF. The CDR3 nucleotides are TGTGCCAGCAGCTACGCGGACAGGGACACTGAAGCTTTCTTT. The variable domain in full, with the rest retrieved from reference TRBV11-2 and TRBJ1-1, is EAGVAQSPRYKIIEKRQSVAFWCNPISGHATLYWYQQILGQGPKLLIQFQNNGVVDDSQLPKDRFSAERLKGVDSTLKIQPAKLEDSAVYLCASSYADRDTEAFFGQGTRLTVV.